Following are 11 T cell receptor beta chains from one sample sequenced in a study of cytomegalovirus exposure and HLA in healthy donors. Researchers ran the PCR with 60 Vbeta and 13 Jbeta primers. Assay: immunoSEQ multiplex PCR; the TCRdb copy retains only in-frame clones and omits some. The data show roughly 240,000 clones, roughly 80% seen once. The sequenced material came from PBMCs. The origin of the receptors is a woman aged 40 to 50 in good health and CMV-seropositive.

In this sample, this clone turned up a few times. This chain uses TRBV6-5 with TRBJ1-2; 7 bases line up with TRBD1. The J segment lost 2 bases and the V segment lost 2 bases, leaving 5 bases of the junction unmatched. CDR3 size: 15 residues. In germline, CDR1 is MNHEY, CDR2 SVGAGI. The CDR3 protein is CASSYVGTDNYGYTF. CDR3 bases: TGTGCCAGCAGTTACGTCGGGACAGACAACTATGGCTACACCTTC.

The chain uses TRBV5-1 and TRBJ1-6; 8 bases align to TRBD1. V trimming: 7 bases; J trimming: 5 bases; junction bases outside the gene matches: 8. The CDR3 is 15 amino acids. Germline V gene sequence: CDR1 SGHRS, CDR2 YFSETQ. The CDR3 spells CASRRPDRDNSPLHF. The CDR3 region has the DNA TGCGCCAGCCGACGACCGGACAGGGATAATTCACCCCTCCACTTT.

CDR3 coding DNA: TGTGCCAGCAGCTTGGTGGGGACAGGGGGCATGGCAGATACGCAGTATTTT. Translated: CASSLVGTGGMADTQYF. The J gene is TRBJ2-3, the V gene TRBV5-8; 12 bases align to TRBD1. CDR1 and CDR2 from the germline V gene are SGHTS and YDEGEE. With 0 bases clipped from V and 4 bases from J, the junction kept 6 bases outside the gene matches. The CDR3 contains 17 residues.

The J gene is TRBJ1-4, the V gene TRBV6-5; possible D gene TRBD1, 5 bases. Deletions cut 4 bases from V and 8 bases from J, with 11 bases between. This CDR3 region has 13 residues. Germline V gene data show CDR1 as MNHEY and CDR2 as SVGAGI. CDR3 protein: CASSSDGGEKLFF. CDR3 bases: TGTGCCAGCAGTTCCGACGGGGGGGAAAAACTGTTTTTT.

This clone was recorded once. V usage is TRBV30 and J usage is TRBJ2-3, with D tentatively TRBD2 (6 bases). CDR3 length: 11 amino acids. Germline CDR1 and CDR2: GTSNPN and SVGIG (reference sequence). The V end lost 4 bases, the J end lost 5 bases, and 7 bases lay between the germline ends. CDR3 DNA: TGTGCCTGGATGCGGGGAGATACGCAGTATTTT. Translation gives CAWMRGDTQYF.

This clone was recorded only once. V usage is TRBV19 and J usage is TRBJ2-3, with D tentatively TRBD1 (5 bases). The CDR3 consists of 15 residues. Per germline, CDR1 LNHDA and CDR2 SQIVND (reference sequence). Trimming took off 6 bases at V and 1 base at J, with 14 bases between the two ends. This chain's CDR3 is CASSQGDLGTDTQYF. The DNA of the CDR3 is TGTGCCAGTAGCCAGGGTGATCTGGGCACAGATACGCAGTATTTT. Full variable domain (rest looked up from reference TRBV19 and TRBJ2-3): DGGITQSPKYLFRKEGQNVTLSCEQNLNHDAMYWYRQDPGQGLRLIYYSQIVNDFQKGDIAEGYSVSREKKESFPLTVTSAQKNPTAFYLCASSQGDLGTDTQYFGPGTRLTVL.

The chain carries TRBV18 and TRBJ2-3, with a weak D call TRBD2 (6 bases). V lost 3 bases and J 0 bases, leaving 16 bases between the germline ends. This CDR3 contains 17 residues. CDR1 and CDR2 from the germline V gene are KGHSH and LQKENI. The CDR3 DNA follows: TGTGCCAGCTCACCTACGTTCAGGGACTCTAGCACAGATACGCAGTATTTT. This translates into CASSPTFRDSSTDTQYF.

The CDR3 DNA reads as TGTGCCAGTAGTATAGGAAAGGGGCCGGCAGAGACCCAGTACTTC. Its protein is CASSIGKGPAETQYF. V usage is TRBV19 and J usage is TRBJ2-5; TRBD1 might be the D (5 bases). The V end was cut by 1 base, the J end by 4 bases, with 13 bases between. Germline CDR1 is LNHDA and CDR2 is SQIVND (reference sequence). CDR3 length equals 15 residues.

The chain is built from TRBV7-3 and TRBJ2-2; TRBD1 matches 8 bases. Trimming at V came to 2 bases and at J to 0 bases, leaving 8 bases not matched to a gene. Germline-derived CDR1 and CDR2 are SGHTA and FQGTGA. The CDR3 extends over 18 amino acids. In nucleotides, the CDR3 is TGTGCCAGCAGCTTACTACCTGCAGGGGGCCCGAACACCGGGGAGCTGTTTTTT. Translation gives CASSLLPAGGPNTGELFF.

This chain connects TRBV5-1 to TRBJ2-1, with 10 bases lining up with TRBD1. The J segment lost 7 bases and the V segment lost 4 bases, leaving 5 bases of the junction unmatched. The CDR3 is 14 residues long. Germline loops: CDR1 SGHRS, CDR2 YFSETQ. CDR3 bases: TGCGCCAGCAGCAACGGACAGGGGGGGAATGAGCAGTTCTTC. Translated: CASSNGQGGNEQFF.

The chain couples TRBV7-9 to TRBJ1-2; a possible D gene is TRBD1 (5 bases). The CDR3 has 15 residues. From germline, CDR1 is SEHNR and CDR2 FQNEAQ (reference sequence). V was clipped by 8 bases and J by 1 base, with 17 bases between them. The CDR3 DNA is TGTGCCAGCGCACAGGTGGAACTCAGTAACTATGGCTACACCTTC. Translation gives CASAQVELSNYGYTF.